The clone carrying this TCR beta chain came up a few times. What it binds is not known. CDR3 size: 12 residues. Germline CDR1 SGHTA, CDR2 FQGNSA. The germline V and J ends were trimmed by 5 bases and 7 bases, with 11 bases remaining between them. The table came from immunoSEQ multiplex PCR; TCRdb's copy has only in-frame clones and leaves some out. The sample shows 35,000 to 45,000 clones, about 89% of them seen only once. These data originate in a study of OX40 agonist ivuxolimab in advanced cancers. Study findings and constraints: On average, CD8+ T cells showed a greater number of expanded clones than CD4+. There was clonal expansion of CD4+ and CD8+ blood T cells by week 6 at 0.1 to 3.0 mg/kg.

The input for sequencing was CD4+ or CD8+ T cells sorted from blood, taken in a trial of the OX40 agonist ivuxolimab. The V gene is TRBV7-2, the J gene TRBJ1-2, with a tentative D call TRBD1 (5 bases). The sequence derives from an adult with an advanced solid tumor such as melanoma, head and neck, liver or kidney cancer. Here the CDR3 reads CASSAQGVGYTF. The CDR3 DNA follows: TGTGCCAGCAGCGCCCAAGGGGTTGGCTACACCTTC.